This T cell receptor beta chain was identified in a study of preoperative IRX-2 immunotherapy in early breast cancer. Using immunoSEQ multiplex PCR, the repertoire was profiled, and TCRdb retains in-frame clones only, with some absent. The sample records over 25,000 clones, roughly four fifths being singletons. CDR3 length equals 14 residues. Germline CDR1 and CDR2: MNHGY and SAAAGT. V lost 10 bases, J lost 4 bases, and 18 bases lay in between. Stated treatment: preoperative locoregional IRX-2 cytokine immunotherapy. The sequence derives from a human donor with breast cancer. The chain couples TRBV6-8 to TRBJ2-3; D is possibly TRBD1 (6 bases). Here the sequenced sample was lymph node tissue, taken from a patient treated with IRX-2 immunotherapy. CDR3 loop: CAISRQEAPDTQYF. CDR3 DNA: TGTGCCATCAGCCGACAGGAGGCCCCAGATACGCAGTATTTT.